One sample yielded the 13 T cell receptor beta chains listed below, sequenced in a study of T cells in localized non-small cell lung cancer. Data came from immunoSEQ multiplex PCR; TCRdb stores just in-frame clones and leaves some out. The data show some 3,000 clones, about a fifth seen once. The sample was lung tumor tissue, taken before any cancer treatment. All receptors derive from a woman between 40 and 69 years old with stage III squamous cell lung carcinoma.

By frequency in the sample, this clone is large (0.1 to 1%). The chain is built from TRBV6-8 and TRBJ1-1; the D is unclear. CDR1 and CDR2 from the germline V gene are MNHGY and SAAAGT. V was cut by 4 bases and J by 7 bases, with 10 bases left in between. The CDR3 covers 12 residues. The chain's CDR3 is CASSSQLLEAFF. CDR3 nucleotides: TGTGCCAGCAGTTCCCAACTCCTTGAAGCTTTCTTT.

The CDR3 coding sequence is TGTGCCAGCGCTTCAGGGCTGGGGGACACTGAAGCTTTCTTT. This translates into CASASGLGDTEAFF. The chain combines TRBV28 with TRBJ1-1; a weak D match, TRBD1 (5 bases). The germline CDR1 and CDR2 sequences are MDHEN and SYDVKM. The CDR3 length is 14 residues. V lost 8 bases and J lost 3, with 16 bases in between.

This clone occurred a few times. In the same sample, other DNA sequences code for this CDR3. This chain links TRBV19 with TRBJ1-3; possibly TRBD1 for D (6 bases). Trimming took off 5 bases at V and 0 bases at J, with 11 bases between the two ends. Germline lookup yields CDR1 LNHDA and CDR2 SQIVND (reference sequence). The CDR3 contains 15 residues. CDR3 in amino acids: CASSREGDSGNTIYF. DNA of the CDR3: TGTGCCAGTAGTCGTGAGGGGGACTCTGGAAACACCATATATTTT.

This rearrangement joins TRBV30 to TRBJ1-5, with D possibly TRBD1 on 6 matching bases. The germline CDR1 and CDR2 sequences are GTSNPN and SVGIG (reference sequence). V was pared by 4 bases and J by 0 bases, with 13 bases between. There are 15 residues in the CDR3. The CDR3 region is CAWNPGQYSNQPQHF. The CDR3 nucleotides are TGTGCCTGGAACCCCGGACAGTATAGCAATCAGCCCCAGCATTTT.

This clone has a single count. The CDR3 spells CSVFRLGYQETQYF. DNA of the CDR3: TGCAGCGTGTTCAGGCTGGGGTACCAAGAGACCCAGTACTTC. The chain has TRBV29-1 and TRBJ2-5; D call uncertain. Between the trimmed V and J ends, which lost 6 bases and 0 bases, there was a span of 14 bases. Germline V gene data show CDR1 as SQVTM and CDR2 as ANQGSEA. CDR3 length equals 14 residues.

The rearrangement links TRBV6-8 to TRBJ2-3; 8 nucleotides align to TRBD2. J was trimmed by 3 bases and V by 10 bases; bases with no gene match: 12. The CDR3 is made up of 15 amino acids. The germline V gene encodes CDR1 MNHGY and CDR2 SAAAGT. Written as DNA, the CDR3 is TGTGCCACCTTATTAGGACTAGCCTTTACAGATACGCAGTATTTT. Its protein is CATLLGLAFTDTQYF.

In this sample, this clone is medium-sized. This sequence joins TRBV7-2 and TRBJ2-7; no reliable D call. Germline CDR1 SGHTA, CDR2 FQGNSA. Trimming pared 1 base from V and 2 bases from J, leaving 6 bases between. The CDR3 spans 13 residues. CDR3 DNA: TGTGCCAGCAGCTTAGGGTGGACCTACGAGCAGTACTTC. Its protein is CASSLGWTYEQYF.

This chain links TRBV6-8 with TRBJ2-2; D is possibly TRBD2 (5 bases). The CDR3 has 12 amino acids. V shed 8 bases and J shed 5 bases, with 9 bases lying between them. Germline V gene sequence: CDR1 MNHGY, CDR2 SAAAGT. This CDR3 reads CASGRGTGELFF. CDR3 bases: TGTGCCAGCGGACGGGGTACCGGGGAGCTGTTTTTT.

This clone has just a few counts. The chain recombines TRBV19 with TRBJ1-2; 8 nucleotides agree with TRBD1. The J segment lost 6 bases and the V segment lost 6 bases, leaving 3 bases of the junction unmatched. Germline V gene data show CDR1 as LNHDA and CDR2 as SQIVND (reference sequence). There are 12 residues in the CDR3. The CDR3: CASRGQAHGYTF. In DNA, the CDR3 is TGTGCCAGTAGGGGACAGGCACATGGCTACACCTTC. Full variable domain (rest looked up from reference TRBV19 and TRBJ1-2): DGGITQSPKYLFRKEGQNVTLSCEQNLNHDAMYWYRQDPGQGLRLIYYSQIVNDFQKGDIAEGYSVSREKKESFPLTVTSAQKNPTAFYLCASRGQAHGYTFGSGTRLTVV.

This clone occurred a few times. CDR3 loop: CASSYSTTGNQPQHF. The CDR3 DNA reads TGTGCCAGCAGTTACTCGACGACGGGGAATCAGCCCCAGCATTTT. V is TRBV6-8 and J is TRBJ1-5, with D unresolved. CDR1 and CDR2 (germline): MNHGY, SAAAGT. Trimming left V 0 bases short and J 4 bases short, with 10 bases between. This CDR3 comprises 15 residues.

The V gene is TRBV18, the J gene TRBJ1-2; D remains ambiguous. The V end was cut by 2 bases, the J end by 1 base, with 8 bases between. In germline, CDR1 is KGHSH, CDR2 LQKENI. The CDR3 totals 14 residues. The CDR3 reads CASSPGPNNYGYTF. The CDR3 bases are TGTGCCAGCTCACCAGGCCCGAATAACTATGGCTACACCTTC.

This clone is classed as medium-sized. This CDR3 is CASSPGRFNEKLFF. The CDR3 DNA reads TGTGCCAGCAGCCCGGGACGGTTTAATGAAAAACTGTTTTTT. The chain couples TRBV11-3 to TRBJ1-4; D possibly corresponds to TRBD1 (5 bases). Germline V gene sequence: CDR1 SGHNT, CDR2 YENEEA. The CDR3 runs 14 residues. Trimming took off 5 bases at V and 4 bases at J, with 11 bases between the two ends.

This chain connects TRBV18 to TRBJ2-5; D is unresolved. Trimming stripped 0 bases from V and 2 bases from J, with 7 bases between. The CDR3 runs 14 residues. Germline V lookup: CDR1 KGHSH, CDR2 LQKENI. As DNA, the CDR3 is TGTGCCAGCTCACCACCGTCTCAGCAAGAGACCCAGTACTTC. It yields the protein CASSPPSQQETQYF.